Listed below are T cell receptor beta chains from one sample, sequenced in a study of PD-L1 blockade in urothelial cancer. Assay: immunoSEQ multiplex PCR; the TCRdb copy retains only in-frame clones and omits some. The table records some 100,000 clones, about 89% of them present only once. The material was PBMCs, obtained around atezolizumab (anti-PD-L1) treatment. The origin of the receptors is a woman older than 75 with urothelial cancer. CDR3s include the opening cysteine and the closing phenylalanine or tryptophan. Fields, in order: V gene, J gene, clone size, D gene, CDR3 DNA, CDR3 protein. A D gene is named only where the DNA matches it firmly. A row's size may be missing; if present it is once, few, many or a size class.

>TRBV6-1|TRBJ1-2|NA|NA
TGTGCCAGCAGTGAAGCTCAGGGCCCAAACCGGGGCTACACCTTC
CASSEAQGPNRGYTF
>TRBV30|TRBJ2-2|NA|NA
TGTGCCTTAACAGGTGCGAACACCGGGGAGCTGTTTTTT
CALTGANTGELFF
>TRBV27|TRBJ2-7|few|TRBD1
TGTGCCAGCAGTTTCCTGGGAACCGGGACAGGGTCCCTTAGGAGCTCCTACGAGCAGTACTTC
CASSFLGTGTGSLRSSYEQYF
>TRBV2|TRBJ2-1|few|TRBD2
TGTGCCAGCAGCATCCAGACTAGCGGGAACAATGAGCAGTTCTTC
CASSIQTSGNNEQFF
>TRBV9|TRBJ2-1|NA|TRBD1
TGTGCCAGCAGCGTAGGACAGGGGGTGAACCATGAGCAGTTCTTC
CASSVGQGVNHEQFF
>TRBV7-3|TRBJ1-2|NA|NA
TGTGCCAGCAGCTTCCGACTCTACGGCTACACCTTC
CASSFRLYGYTF
>TRBV13|TRBJ2-2|NA|NA
TGTGCCAGCAGCTTACTCACCGGGGAGCTGTTTTTT
CASSLLTGELFF
>TRBV9|TRBJ2-1|NA|TRBD2
TGTGCCAGCAGCGTAGATGGAGCGGGGGCGAACTACAATGAGCAGTTCTTC
CASSVDGAGANYNEQFF
>TRBV19|TRBJ2-2|NA|TRBD2
TGTGCCAGTAGTACGGGACTAGGGAACACCGGGGAGCTGTTTTTT
CASSTGLGNTGELFF
>TRBV6-5|TRBJ1-5|NA|TRBD1
TGTGCCAGCAGAGGAGGGGGCGGCAATCAGCCCCAGCATTTT
CASRGGGGNQPQHF
>TRBV4-2|TRBJ1-4|NA|NA
TGTGCCAGCAGCCAAGCCCTGGCCAGGGTGGATGAAAAACTGTTTTTT
CASSQALARVDEKLFF
>TRBV30|TRBJ1-1|NA|NA
TGTGCCTGGAGTGTGAGGGGGGGCACTGAAGCTTTCTTT
CAWSVRGGTEAFF
>TRBV18|TRBJ2-5|once|TRBD2
TGTGCCAGCTTAAGCGCCGGGGGGGACCAAGAGACCCAGTACTTC
CASLSAGGDQETQYF
>TRBV7-3|TRBJ1-1|NA|TRBD1
TGTGCCAGCAGCTTTGGGACAGGGGGGACTGAAGCTTTCTTT
CASSFGTGGTEAFF
>TRBV7-9|TRBJ2-5|NA|TRBD2
TGTGCCAGCAGCCCAATAGGGACTAGCGGGAGGGAGACCCAGTACTTC
CASSPIGTSGRETQYF
>TRBV30|TRBJ1-2|NA|TRBD1
TGTGCCTGGAGTCTCGGGACAGGCCTTGGCTACACCTTC
CAWSLGTGLGYTF
>TRBV9|TRBJ2-7|NA|TRBD2
TGTGCCAGCAGCGTGGGACTAGCGGGAGTTTCGGAGCAGTACTTC
CASSVGLAGVSEQYF
>TRBV30|TRBJ1-5|NA|TRBD1
TGTGCCTGGACCCAGGGGGCCGGTCAGCCCCAGCATTTT
CAWTQGAGQPQHF
>TRBV27|TRBJ2-1|NA|TRBD2
TGTGCCAGCACACCAATCTCACTAGCGGGAGTATTGAATGAGCAGTTCTTC
CASTPISLAGVLNEQFF
>TRBV9|TRBJ1-1|few|NA
TGTGCCAGCAGCGTAGCCGGGTATGACACTGAAGCTTTCTTT
CASSVAGYDTEAFF
>TRBV7-8|TRBJ2-7|NA|TRBD1
TGTGCCAGCAGCTCCGCGCCGGGACAGGGGGCTTTCGAGCAGTACTTC
CASSSAPGQGAFEQYF
>TRBV28|TRBJ2-7|NA|TRBD1
TGTGCCAGCAGTCGCCCGCGGACAGGGGTCGAGCAGTACTTC
CASSRPRTGVEQYF
>TRBV2|TRBJ2-3|NA|TRBD2
TGTGCCAGCAGAACCGGGACTAGCGGAAATACGCAGTATTTT
CASRTGTSGNTQYF
>TRBV28|TRBJ2-1|NA|TRBD1
TGTGCCAGCAGTTTATCTGGGACAGGGTATACGGAGCAGTTCTTC
CASSLSGTGYTEQFF
>TRBV7-8|TRBJ2-3|NA|NA
TGTGCCAGCAGCCCGACTGGCACAGATACGCAGTATTTT
CASSPTGTDTQYF
>TRBV7-3|TRBJ2-1|NA|TRBD2
TGTGCCAGCAGTCAAGGGGCGGGAGGTGAGCAGTTCTTC
CASSQGAGGEQFF
>TRBV5-1|TRBJ2-5|NA|TRBD1
TGCGCCAGCACGCCGGGACAGGGTCGAGAGACCCAGTACTTC
CASTPGQGRETQYF
>TRBV27|TRBJ2-2|NA|TRBD2
TGTGCCAGCAGTTTATTTCTAAGGACTAGCGGGGGAGGGCACACCGGGGAGCTGTTTTTT
CASSLFLRTSGGGHTGELFF
>TRBV29-1|TRBJ2-3|NA|TRBD2
TGCAGCGTACTAGCGGGAGACACAGATACGCAGTATTTT
CSVLAGDTDTQYF
>TRBV10-2|TRBJ1-1|NA|NA
TGCGCCAGCAGTAACAACAGGGAGAACACTGAAGCTTTCTTT
CASSNNRENTEAFF
>TRBV29-1|TRBJ1-1|NA|NA
TGCAGCGCCCGGGAAACAAGAATGAACACTGAAGCTTTCTTT
CSARETRMNTEAFF
>TRBV2|TRBJ1-1|NA|TRBD1
TGTGCCAGCAGCGCCAGACAGGGGAGCGCCACTGAAGCTTTCTTT
CASSARQGSATEAFF
>TRBV27|TRBJ2-7|NA|NA
TGTGCCAGCGCAACTAAGGGGAGGGGGGGATCGTACGAGCAGTACTTC
CASATKGRGGSYEQYF
>TRBV6-1|TRBJ2-3|NA|NA
TGTGCCAGCAGTGAACGCCCCAGGGACACAGATACGCAGTATTTT
CASSERPRDTDTQYF
>TRBV28|TRBJ2-7|NA|NA
TGTGCCAGCAGTCGACAGGACTACGAGCAGTACTTC
CASSRQDYEQYF
>TRBV7-9|TRBJ2-6|NA|TRBD2
TGTGCCAGCAGCTTGGACCCGGGACTAGCGGGAGCTGGGGCCAACGTCCTGACTTTC
CASSLDPGLAGAGANVLTF
>TRBV5-1|TRBJ2-1|NA|TRBD2
TGCGCCAGCAGCCCGGGGGGGCGGGTAGCGGGAGACAATGAGCAGTTCTTC
CASSPGGRVAGDNEQFF
>TRBV28|TRBJ2-1|NA|TRBD2
TGTGCCATTCAACCTAGCGGGGTATACAATGAGCAGTTCTTC
CAIQPSGVYNEQFF
>TRBV27|TRBJ1-5|NA|NA
TGTGCCAGCAGTTTCGGGGGTAGACGGGGTCAGCCCCAGCATTTT
CASSFGGRRGQPQHF
>TRBV10-1|TRBJ2-7|NA|NA
TGCGCCAGCAGTAGCCGGGAAAACTACGAGCAGTACTTC
CASSSRENYEQYF
>TRBV30|TRBJ2-3|NA|NA
TGTGCCTGGACCACAGGTGCCCGCAGCACAGATACGCAGTATTTT
CAWTTGARSTDTQYF
>TRBV18|TRBJ2-5|NA|NA
TGTGCCAGCTCACCAGACTCTACCGCCGAGACCCAGTACTTC
CASSPDSTAETQYF
>TRBV5-1|TRBJ2-5|NA|TRBD1
TGCGCCAGCAGCGAACGCGGGACAGGCCAAGAGACCCAGTACTTC
CASSERGTGQETQYF
>TRBV30|TRBJ2-7|NA|NA
TGTGCCTGGAGGGCCCGTTACGAGCAGTACTTC
CAWRARYEQYF
>TRBV20-1|TRBJ2-5|NA|NA
TGCAGTGCTAGCGCGGGAGAGACCCAGTACTTC
CSASAGETQYF
>TRBV5-5|TRBJ2-5|NA|TRBD1
TGTGCCAGCAGCTCTGACAGGGGGCGACTGCAAGAGACCCAGTACTTC
CASSSDRGRLQETQYF
>TRBV7-7|TRBJ2-1|NA|TRBD2
TGTGCCAGCAGCTTAGGGCTAGCGGTCTACAATGAGCAGTTCTTC
CASSLGLAVYNEQFF
>TRBV27|TRBJ2-7|once|TRBD2
TGTGCCAGCAGGGCGGGAGGGGTTCCCTACGAGCAGTACTTC
CASRAGGVPYEQYF
>TRBV4-1|TRBJ2-3|NA|TRBD2
TGCGCCACGGCGGGAGACACAGATACGCAGTATTTT
CATAGDTDTQYF
>TRBV7-9|TRBJ2-5|NA|NA
TGTGCCAGCAGCTTCCAACAGAGACAAGAGACCCAGTACTTC
CASSFQQRQETQYF